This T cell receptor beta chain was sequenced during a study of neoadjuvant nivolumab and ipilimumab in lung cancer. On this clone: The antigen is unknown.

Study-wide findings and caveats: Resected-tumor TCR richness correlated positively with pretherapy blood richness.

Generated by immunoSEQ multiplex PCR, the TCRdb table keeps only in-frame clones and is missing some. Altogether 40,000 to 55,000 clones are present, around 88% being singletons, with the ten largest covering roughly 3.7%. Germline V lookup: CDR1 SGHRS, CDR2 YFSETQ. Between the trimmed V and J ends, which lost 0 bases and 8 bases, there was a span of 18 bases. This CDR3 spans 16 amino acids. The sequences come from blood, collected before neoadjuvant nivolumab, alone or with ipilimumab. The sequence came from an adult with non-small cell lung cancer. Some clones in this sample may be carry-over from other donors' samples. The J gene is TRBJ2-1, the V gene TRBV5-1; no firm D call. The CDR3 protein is CASSLVRLPDRHEQFF. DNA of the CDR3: TGCGCCAGCAGCTTGGTTCGCCTACCCGACCGCCATGAGCAGTTCTTC.